The 14 T cell receptor beta chains presented below share a single source sample, sequenced in a study of cytomegalovirus exposure and HLA in healthy donors. Primers: 60 Vbeta forward and 13 Jbeta reverse. Profiled with immunoSEQ multiplex PCR; TCRdb holds only in-frame clones, not every one. Of about 92,000 clones listed, roughly 86% are singletons. Source material: PBMCs. These receptors were taken from a woman younger than 30 in good health and CMV-seropositive.

The chain uses TRBV5-4 and TRBJ2-1; D not resolved. The germline V gene has CDR1 SGHNT and CDR2 YYREEE (reference sequence). V gave up 2 bases and J gave up 2 bases, with 11 bases separating them. The CDR3 extends over 15 amino acids. The CDR3 loop is CASSLSSSPYNEQFF. CDR3 DNA sequence: TGTGCCAGCAGCTTATCATCGAGCCCCTACAATGAGCAGTTCTTC.

This chain uses TRBV9 with TRBJ2-3, with 14 nucleotides matching TRBD2. The CDR3 is made up of 18 amino acids. Trimming at V came to 0 bases and at J to 3 bases, leaving 6 bases not matched to a gene. The V gene's germline CDR1 is SGDLS and CDR2 YYNGEE. The CDR3 here is CASSVAQGLAGGTDTQYF. The CDR3 DNA follows: TGTGCCAGCAGCGTAGCCCAAGGACTAGCGGGGGGTACAGATACGCAGTATTTT.

This clone ranks as medium-sized. The rearrangement uses TRBV4-1 and TRBJ2-5; 12 bases fit TRBD2. V was pared by 2 bases and J by 5 bases, with 9 bases of the junction left unmatched. Germline CDR1 MGHRA, CDR2 YSYEKL. The CDR3 runs 17 residues. The CDR3 here is CASSQQPSGGAWETQYF. For the CDR3, the DNA is TGCGCCAGCAGCCAACAACCTAGCGGGGGGGCCTGGGAGACCCAGTACTTC.

This sequence joins TRBV7-9 and TRBJ1-5; possible D gene TRBD1, 5 bases. The CDR3 has 14 amino acids. V lost 4 bases and J lost 9, with 16 bases in between. Germline V gene sequence: CDR1 SEHNR, CDR2 FQNEAQ (reference sequence). The CDR3 region is CASSSGADIRPQHF. DNA of the CDR3: TGTGCCAGCAGCTCGGGCGCGGACATCCGGCCCCAGCATTTT.

This clone was recorded once. The chain has TRBV29-1 and TRBJ1-2, with D tentatively TRBD1 (5 bases). The germline CDR1 and CDR2 sequences are SQVTM and ANQGSEA. Trimming took 4 bases from V and 2 from J, leaving 5 bases between them. This CDR3 is 11 amino acids long. The CDR3 DNA reads as TGCAGCGTTGCAGGGAACTATGGCTACACCTTC. It codes for CSVAGNYGYTF.

This clone was counted between two and nine times. The chain uses TRBV7-9 and TRBJ1-4; D gene uncertain. V shed 1 base and J shed 8 bases, with 5 bases lying between them. This CDR3 is built from 12 residues. Germline V gene data show CDR1 as SEHNR and CDR2 as FQNEAQ (reference sequence). CDR3 in amino acids: CASSLVSEKLFF. CDR3 bases: TGTGCCAGCAGCTTAGTTAGCGAAAAACTGTTTTTT.

The gene calls are TRBV2 and TRBJ2-7; 9 nucleotides match TRBD2. CDR1 is SNHLY, CDR2 FYNNEI, per germline. Trimming cost V 1 base and J 1 base; bases outside gene matches: 11. The CDR3 sequence is 18 residues long. CDR3 nucleotides: TGTGCCAGCAGTGAAGAATGGGCGGGAGGGCGTAGGTCCTACGAGCAGTACTTC. Translating gives CASSEEWAGGRRSYEQYF.

The gene calls are TRBV4-1 and TRBJ2-7, with TRBD1 identical over 10 bases. The CDR3 extends over 16 amino acids. Germline V gene data show CDR1 as MGHRA and CDR2 as YSYEKL. V gave up 2 bases and J gave up 3 bases; unmatched junction bases: 7. DNA of the CDR3: TGCGCCAGCAGCCAAAGCCGGGACAGGGGTTTCTACGAGCAGTACTTC. Translation: CASSQSRDRGFYEQYF.

The gene calls are TRBV5-1 and TRBJ2-5; 8 bases align to TRBD2. Unmatched junction bases numbered 3, after V lost 0 bases and J lost 5 bases. The germline CDR1 and CDR2 sequences are SGHRS and YFSETQ. The length of the CDR3 is 14 residues. The CDR3 nucleotides read TGCGCCAGCAGCTTGGCGGGGGGGCTGGAGACCCAGTACTTC. It translates to CASSLAGGLETQYF.

This chain joins TRBV29-1 and TRBJ2-1; D may be TRBD2 (5 bases). The CDR3 consists of 14 residues. Germline CDR1 is SQVTM and CDR2 is ANQGSEA. V gave up 3 bases and J gave up 1 base, with 10 bases separating them. The CDR3 protein is CSVELAASYNEQFF. DNA of the CDR3: TGCAGCGTTGAGCTAGCCGCGTCCTACAATGAGCAGTTCTTC.

The CDR3 DNA reads as TGTGCCAGCAGTGAAACAGACTATGGCTACACCTTC. Amino acid sequence: CASSETDYGYTF. V gene TRBV2 combines with J gene TRBJ1-2, with D hard to call. CDR1 and CDR2 from the germline V gene are SNHLY and FYNNEI. CDR3 size: 12 residues. Trimming left V 2 bases short and J 3 bases short, with 4 bases between.

The genes are TRBV27 and TRBJ2-2; 14 nucleotides line up with TRBD2. CDR3 length: 16 residues. V trimming: 5 bases; J trimming: 6 bases; junction bases outside the gene matches: 5. Germline V lookup: CDR1 MNHEY, CDR2 SMNVEV (reference sequence). The CDR3 region is CASSRLAGGDAGELFF. The CDR3 coding sequence is TGTGCCAGCAGTCGACTAGCGGGAGGGGATGCCGGGGAGCTGTTTTTT.

The chain carries TRBV27 and TRBJ1-2; tentatively, D is TRBD1 (6 bases). The CDR3 is 13 amino acids. Germline values: CDR1 MNHEY, CDR2 SMNVEV (reference sequence). V lost 2 bases to trimming and J lost 3 bases, with 7 bases between them. CDR3 bases: TGTGCCAGCAGTTTAAACAGGGACTATGGCTACACCTTC. Residues: CASSLNRDYGYTF.

This clone is a singleton in its sample. The chain links TRBV15 to TRBJ2-5; D may be TRBD1 (6 bases). Germline lookup yields CDR1 LNHNV and CDR2 YYDKDF (reference sequence). This CDR3 comprises 16 residues. Trimming removed 3 bases from V and 7 bases from J, with 21 bases in between. DNA of the CDR3: TGTGCCACCAGCAGGGACCGCCCAGGACCACAGGGGACCCAGTACTTC. This codes for CATSRDRPGPQGTQYF.